Presented here are 6 T cell receptor beta chains from one specimen sequenced in a study of T cells after posttransplantation cyclophosphamide. Assay used: immunoSEQ multiplex PCR; TCRdb lists only in-frame clones, some missing. The profile shows fewer than 35,000 clones, around nine tenths of them singletons. The naive gate required viable CD3+CD4+ or CD3+CD8+ cells with CCR7+CD45RA+CD45RO-CD95-CD27+CD28+ phenotype. The sequenced sample was naive CD4+ T cells sorted from blood. Receptor source: a young man in good health and a related stem cell transplant donor.

This clone has just a few counts. This chain connects TRBV10-3 to TRBJ2-5, with TRBD1 as a possible D gene (6 bases). Germline V gives CDR1 ENHRY, CDR2 SYGVKD. The CDR3 has 15 amino acids. The V end was cut by 0 bases, the J end by 5 bases, with 13 bases between. The CDR3 DNA reads TGTGCCATCAGTGAGTCGACCCAGGGGCCGGAGACCCAGTACTTC. Its protein is CAISESTQGPETQYF.

The chain is built from TRBV7-9 and TRBJ1-2; the D is unclear. This CDR3 contains 14 residues. Germline-derived CDR1 and CDR2 are SEHNR and FQNEAQ (reference sequence). Trimming pared 5 bases from V and 0 bases from J, leaving 10 bases between. This CDR3 is CASSRTGTNYGYTF. The CDR3 nucleotides read TGTGCCAGCAGCCGGACCGGGACTAACTATGGCTACACCTTC.

The J gene is TRBJ1-2, the V gene TRBV4-1; 9 bases line up with TRBD1. V trimming: 0 bases; J trimming: 1 base; junction bases outside the gene matches: 9. CDR3 length: 18 amino acids. CDR1 and CDR2 from the germline V gene are MGHRA and YSYEKL. Here the CDR3 DNA reads TGCGCCAGCAGCCAAGAGACCTGGGACAGGGTCCATAACTATGGCTACACCTTC. It is translated as CASSQETWDRVHNYGYTF.

V gene TRBV7-3 combines with J gene TRBJ2-5; 7 bases agree with TRBD2. The CDR3 covers 13 residues. With V trimmed by 1 base and J by 7 bases, 3 bases remained unmatched. The germline V gene encodes CDR1 SGHTA and CDR2 FQGTGA. CDR3 sequence reads: CASSLIGRGTQYF. DNA for the CDR3: TGTGCCAGCAGCTTAATAGGGAGGGGGACCCAGTACTTC.

This rearrangement joins TRBV6-5 to TRBJ2-7; 11 bases agree with TRBD2. V was clipped by 8 bases and J by 1 base; unmatched bases: 4. The germline CDR1 and CDR2 sequences are MNHEY and SVGAGI. The CDR3 runs to 14 residues. CDR3 protein: CASSLAGGSYEQYF. The DNA for the CDR3 is TGTGCCAGCTCCCTAGCGGGGGGATCCTACGAGCAGTACTTC.

The gene calls are TRBV2 and TRBJ2-5, with D possibly matching TRBD2 (7 bases). The CDR3 extends over 15 amino acids. Germline V lookup: CDR1 SNHLY, CDR2 FYNNEI. V was clipped by 6 bases and J by 5 bases, with 19 bases between them. CDR3 nucleotide sequence: TGTGCCAGCAGGGAGGAGGGGGGGCGCCGGGAGACCCAGTACTTC. Protein: CASREEGGRRETQYF.